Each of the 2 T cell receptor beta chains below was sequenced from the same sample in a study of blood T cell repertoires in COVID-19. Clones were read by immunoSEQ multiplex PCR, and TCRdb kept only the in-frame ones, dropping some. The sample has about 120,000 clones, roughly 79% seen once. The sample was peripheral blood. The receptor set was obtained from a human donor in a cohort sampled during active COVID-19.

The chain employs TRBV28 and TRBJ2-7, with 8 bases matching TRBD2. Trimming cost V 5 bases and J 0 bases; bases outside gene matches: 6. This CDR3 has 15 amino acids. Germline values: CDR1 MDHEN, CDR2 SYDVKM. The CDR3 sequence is CASSPQLAGSYEQYF. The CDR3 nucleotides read TGTGCCAGCAGTCCCCAGCTAGCGGGCTCCTACGAGCAGTACTTC.

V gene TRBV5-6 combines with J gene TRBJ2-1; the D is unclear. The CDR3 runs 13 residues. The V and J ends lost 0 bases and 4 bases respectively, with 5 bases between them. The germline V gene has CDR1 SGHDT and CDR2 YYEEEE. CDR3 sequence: CASSLEQYNEQFF. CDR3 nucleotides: TGTGCCAGCAGCTTGGAACAGTACAATGAGCAGTTCTTC.